This is a list of T cell receptor beta chains from one sample in a study. TCRdb fed the 5' RACE reads into MiXCR, producing one record per CDR3 protein. The sample contains 6,700 or so distinct CDR3 sequences, more than 50% of which appear only once. Sequences were obtained from tumor-infiltrating memory CD4+ T cells sorted from the breast tumor. These receptors all come from a female donor with breast cancer. Each CDR3 is given with its conserved first and last residue. A D gene is named only where the DNA matches it firmly. Size is omitted from some rows. Given values are once, few, many or a class for expanded clones.

clone size	V gene	D gene	J gene	CDR3 DNA	CDR3 protein
-	TRBV7-9	-	TRBJ2-1	TGTGCCAGCCTTTCGAGTATAGGGAATGAGCAGTTCTTC	CASLSSIGNEQFF
-	TRBV7-8	-	TRBJ1-1	TGTGCCAGCAGCTTAGAGTACACCTTGAACACTGAAGCTTTCTTT	CASSLEYTLNTEAFF
-	TRBV6-5	-	TRBJ1-2	TGTGCCAGCAGTTACTCGGGCTATGGCTACACCTTC	CASSYSGYGYTF
-	TRBV7-3	TRBD2	TRBJ2-3	TGTGCCAGCAGCTCAAGGACTAGCGGTAGCCCAAGCACAGATACGCAGTATTTT	CASSSRTSGSPSTDTQYF
-	TRBV10-3	-	TRBJ2-6	TGTGCCATATCACCTGGGGCCAACGTCCTGACTTTC	CAISPGANVLTF
-	TRBV11-3	-	TRBJ2-1	TGTGCCAGCAGCTTAACTGGCAACTCCTACAATGAGCAGTTCTTC	CASSLTGNSYNEQFF
-	TRBV6-6	-	TRBJ2-3	TGTGCCAGCAGTCAGGGGAGAAACACAGATACGCAGTATTTT	CASSQGRNTDTQYF
medium-sized	TRBV5-1	-	TRBJ1-2	TGCGCCAGCAGCTTGGGGACGGATTATGGCTACACCTTC	CASSLGTDYGYTF
once	TRBV7-6	TRBD1	TRBJ2-1	TGTGCCAGCTCCGGACAGGGGGCTACTTACAATGAGCAGTTCTTC	CASSGQGATYNEQFF
once	TRBV6-5	TRBD1	TRBJ1-1	TGTGCCAGCAGTTCCGGACAGGCTGGCACTGTAGCTTTCTTT	CASSSGQAGTVAFF
-	TRBV12-3/TRBV12-4	-	TRBJ1-1	TGTGCCAGCAGTTGGGGGGGGGCGAACACTGAAGCTTTCTTT	CASSWGGANTEAFF
-	TRBV27	-	TRBJ2-1	TGCACCAGCAGTTTATTTGCGCGGTACAATGAGCAGTTCTTC	CTSSLFARYNEQFF
few	TRBV7-7	-	TRBJ2-1	TGTGCTAGCAGCTCCAATACAGGGAATGAGCAGTTCTTC	CASSSNTGNEQFF
few	TRBV27	-	TRBJ2-7	TGTGCCAGCAGAATAGGACTTACCAGCTCCTACGAGCAGTACTTC	CASRIGLTSSYEQYF
-	TRBV12-3/TRBV12-4	TRBD1	TRBJ2-2	TGTGCCAGCACGCCTGGGGGGTCGGAACAGGGGGCCGGGGAGCTGTTTTTT	CASTPGGSEQGAGELFF
-	TRBV7-3	-	TRBJ2-3	TGTGCCAGCAGCTTACGTCAGCCTGAGGATACGCAGTATTTT	CASSLRQPEDTQYF
-	TRBV20-1	-	TRBJ1-1	TGCAGTGCTAGGGGACCGGGCGGGGGAGGGGCTTTCTTT	CSARGPGGGGAFF
-	TRBV12-2	-	TRBJ1-3	TGTGCAAGTCCCAAAAAGGGGCGCCTGGTTGGAAACACCATATATTTT	CASPKKGRLVGNTIYF
-	TRBV6-5	-	TRBJ1-6	TGTGCCAGCAGTTACTCGCTTCCGAATTCACCCCTCCACTTT	CASSYSLPNSPLHF
once	TRBV18	-	TRBJ1-1	TGTGCCAGCTCACCATTATCAGGGGTGGGCATGAACACTGAAGCTTTCTTT	CASSPLSGVGMNTEAFF
-	TRBV7-9	TRBD2	TRBJ2-1	TGTGCCAGCAGCCGACCAACCGGGACTAGCGCTGGTGAGCAGTTCTTC	CASSRPTGTSAGEQFF
-	TRBV5-1	-	TRBJ2-7	TGCGCCAGCAGCTTGGAAGGAGGCGAGCAGTACTTC	CASSLEGGEQYF
-	TRBV7-3	TRBD2	TRBJ2-1	TGTGCCAGCAGCTCGACTAGCGGGAGCGGAGGTGAGCAGTTCTTC	CASSSTSGSGGEQFF
large	TRBV7-9	TRBD1	TRBJ2-3	TGTGCCAGCAGCTGGGGGACAGTCACAGATACGCAGTATTTT	CASSWGTVTDTQYF
-	TRBV6-4	TRBD1	TRBJ1-6	TGTGCCAGCAGCAAAACAGGGGGCAGGTATTCACCCCTCCACTTT	CASSKTGGRYSPLHF
-	TRBV20-1	-	TRBJ2-3	TGCAGTGCGGGAGACAGATTAGCAGATACGCAGTATTTT	CSAGDRLADTQYF
-	TRBV7-2	TRBD1	TRBJ2-7	TGTGCCAGCAGCCAAACCGGGACAGGGGGCGTTAAGCAGTACTTC	CASSQTGTGGVKQYF
-	TRBV10-2	TRBD2	TRBJ2-2	TGTGCCAGCAGTGCAGTAGCGGGAGATGTCACCGGGGAGCTGTTTTTT	CASSAVAGDVTGELFF
few	TRBV5-1	-	TRBJ2-5	TGCGCCAGCAGCATAGAAGAAGGGACCCAGTACTTC	CASSIEEGTQYF
once	TRBV5-1	-	TRBJ2-3	TGCGCCAGCAGCCTCGGCGGGAACCCAGATACGCAGTATTTT	CASSLGGNPDTQYF
once	TRBV12-3/TRBV12-4	-	TRBJ2-1	TGTGCCAGCAGTGCCGGCAGGTACTACAATGAGCAGTTCTTC	CASSAGRYYNEQFF
-	TRBV4-1	-	TRBJ2-5	TGTGCCAGCAGCTTAACCGGGTCCATGGAGACCCAGTACTTC	CASSLTGSMETQYF
-	TRBV7-2	-	TRBJ2-7	TGTGCCAGCAGCTTAACAGGCTACGAGCAGTACTTC	CASSLTGYEQYF
large	TRBV5-1	-	TRBJ2-1	TGCGCCAGCAGCTTGGCTTCTAGCTCAGAGGTTCCTAATGAGCAGTTCTTC	CASSLASSSEVPNEQFF
-	TRBV15	-	TRBJ2-3	TGTGCCACCAGCATCGGAGGGGAGTTAAGCACAGATACGCAGTATTTT	CATSIGGELSTDTQYF
few	TRBV4-1	TRBD1	TRBJ2-1	TGCGCCAGCAGCCAAGGGCGGCAGGGGGCATACAATGAGCAGTTCTTC	CASSQGRQGAYNEQFF
-	TRBV10-3	-	TRBJ1-2	TGTGCCATCAGGGCGGGACTTAGCGTCTATGGCTACACCTTC	CAIRAGLSVYGYTF
-	TRBV4-1	TRBD2	TRBJ2-3	TGCGCCAGCAGCCAATGGGTACCGACTAGCGGTCTCACAGATACGCAGTATTTT	CASSQWVPTSGLTDTQYF
once	TRBV4-2	TRBD2	TRBJ2-5	TGTGCCAGCAGCCAAGATTTAGCGGGGCGGGGAGAGACCCAGTACTTC	CASSQDLAGRGETQYF
few	TRBV12-3/TRBV12-4	TRBD2	TRBJ2-7	TGTGCCAGCAGTTTGGGGACTAGCGGCTATCGCTACGAGCAGTACTTC	CASSLGTSGYRYEQYF
medium-sized	TRBV4-1	TRBD2	TRBJ2-6	TGCGCCAGCAGCCGCGGGGGGGACTCTGGGGCCAACGTCCTGACTTTC	CASSRGGDSGANVLTF
-	TRBV12-3/TRBV12-4	-	TRBJ2-7	TGTGCCAGCAGTTTATTGGCAGGGTCCCACGAGCAGTACTTC	CASSLLAGSHEQYF
few	TRBV4-1	-	TRBJ2-2	TGCGCCAGCAGCCATTTACACAGGGAGAAGAACACCGGGGAGCTGTTTTTT	CASSHLHREKNTGELFF
-	TRBV6-1	-	TRBJ1-5	TGTGCCAGCCAACTCGAGGCAGGACATCAGCCCCAGCATTTT	CASQLEAGHQPQHF
-	TRBV20-1	-	TRBJ1-5	TGCAGTGCTAGACAGGACTACAATCAGCCCCAGCATTTT	CSARQDYNQPQHF
-	TRBV6-1	-	TRBJ1-2	TGTGCCAGCAGTGACGGACGCTACACCTTC	CASSDGRYTF
large	TRBV20-1	-	TRBJ2-5	TGCAGTGCGCTATTACTAGTTTTCACAAAGACCCAGTACTTC	CSALLLVFTKTQYF
-	TRBV4-1	-	TRBJ1-5	TGCGCCAGCAGCAAGATTTTGCGTCAGCCCCAGCATTTT	CASSKILRQPQHF
medium-sized	TRBV5-1	TRBD2	TRBJ2-2	TGCGCCAGCAGCCCTAGCGGGACGAACACCGGGGAGCTGTTTTTT	CASSPSGTNTGELFF
-	TRBV6-6	-	TRBJ2-3	TGTGCCAGCATTCCCCCACAGGGATTGAGGCCCACAGATACGCAGTATTTT	CASIPPQGLRPTDTQYF
few	TRBV7-3	-	TRBJ1-5	TGTGCCAGCAGCCGAGGCCCCGATCAGCCCCAGCATTTT	CASSRGPDQPQHF
-	TRBV12-3/TRBV12-4	-	TRBJ2-5	TGTGCCAGCAGCTTCGGGCAGACTCTGTGCCAAGAGACCCAGTACTTC	CASSFGQTLCQETQYF
few	TRBV12-3/TRBV12-4	-	TRBJ1-6	TGTGCCAGCAGTTGGGCTGGGGCACCCCTCCACTTT	CASSWAGAPLHF
large	TRBV9	-	TRBJ1-2	TGTGCCAGCAGCCGAGACGAGAACTATGGCTACACCTTC	CASSRDENYGYTF
once	TRBV12-3/TRBV12-4	TRBD1	TRBJ2-2	TGTGCCAGCAGTTTGTCCAGGGGGAAGACCGGGGAGCTGTTTTTT	CASSLSRGKTGELFF
few	TRBV20-1	TRBD1	TRBJ1-1	TGCAGTGCTAGAGGGTCCGGACAGGGGGTCATGAACACTGAAGCTTTCTTT	CSARGSGQGVMNTEAFF
-	TRBV7-2	TRBD1	TRBJ2-3	TGTGCCAGCAGAAGGGACAGGACCACAGATACGCAGTATTTT	CASRRDRTTDTQYF
-	TRBV5-1	-	TRBJ1-1	TGCGCCAGCAGTCAGGATGTAATGAACACTGAAGCTTTCTTT	CASSQDVMNTEAFF